Detailed here is one T cell receptor (beta chain). The record originates from a study of CD8 T cells in Susac syndrome. It was healthy donors who served as the controls, matched for age and sex. From germline, CDR1 is SGHRS and CDR2 YFSETQ. The CDR3 is 15 residues long. Trimming removed 4 bases from V and 5 bases from J, with 17 bases in between. With random hexamers, roughly 0.45 to 1 ug RNA was reverse transcribed. Across 54 Vbeta and 13 Jbeta, TCR beta CDR3 was amplified with immunoSEQ multiplex PCR. TCRdb re-called the immunoSEQ multiplex PCR reads with MiXCR, one entry per CDR3 protein. The repertoire consists of roughly 44,000 distinct CDR3 sequences, with 80% to 95% occurring once and the leading ten covering 0.5% to 0.55%.

The rearrangement links TRBV5-1 to TRBJ2-3, with a weak D call TRBD2 (6 bases). What was sequenced was CD8+ T cells from PBMCs. The clonotype originates from a human donor in good health. The CDR3 is CASSERTTGVDTQYF. The CDR3, as DNA: TGCGCCAGCAGCGAGCGCACCACGGGGGTAGATACGCAGTATTTT. The variable domain in full, with the rest retrieved from reference TRBV5-1 and TRBJ2-3, is KAGVTQTPRYLIKTRGQQVTLSCSPISGHRSVSWYQQTPGQGLQFLFEYFSETQRNKGNFPGRFSGRQFSNSRSEMNVSTLELGDSALYLCASSERTTGVDTQYFGPGTRLTVL.